This TCR beta chain is from a study of T cells in Graves' hyperthyroidism and ophthalmopathy. Researchers took RNA transcripts and amplified the TCR beta CDR3 regions from them. HTBI primers were employed in a first-round RT-PCR of the TCR CDR3. TCRdb used MiXCR to reprocess the multiplex PCR reads, holding one entry per CDR3 protein. The table shows 450,000 to 700,000 distinct CDR3 sequences, with around 45% occurring only once. Trimming removed 1 base at V and 5 bases at J, with 8 bases between. Looked up from germline, CDR1 is DFQATT and CDR2 is SNEGSKA (reference sequence). The CDR3 runs 12 residues.

The clonotype originates from an adult woman with Graves' disease, either hyperthyroidism or ophthalmopathy (not recorded which). This chain connects TRBV20-1 to TRBJ1-1; tentatively, D is TRBD1 (5 bases). The source material was peripheral blood or thyroid tissue (not recorded which). The CDR3 nucleotides are TGCAGTGCTAGAGGACAGAGGACTGAAGCTTTCTTT. It yields the protein CSARGQRTEAFF.